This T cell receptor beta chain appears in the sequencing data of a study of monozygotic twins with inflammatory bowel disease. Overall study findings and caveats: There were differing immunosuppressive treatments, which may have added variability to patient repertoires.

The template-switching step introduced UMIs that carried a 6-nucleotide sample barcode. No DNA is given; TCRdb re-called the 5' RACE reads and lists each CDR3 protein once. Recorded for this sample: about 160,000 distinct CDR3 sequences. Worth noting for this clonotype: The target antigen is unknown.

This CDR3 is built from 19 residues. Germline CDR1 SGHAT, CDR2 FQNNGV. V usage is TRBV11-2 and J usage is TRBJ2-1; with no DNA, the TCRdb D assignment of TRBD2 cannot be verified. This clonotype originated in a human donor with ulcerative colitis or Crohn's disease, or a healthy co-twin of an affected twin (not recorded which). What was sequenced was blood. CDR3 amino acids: CASSSQASGRALIKNEQFF.